Below are 27 T cell receptor beta chains sequenced from a single sample in a study of human T cells and chemical hapten exposure. Sample time point: pre-sensitization, week 0. Treatment defined: therapeutic diphenylcyclopropenone sensitization with weekly scalp DPC. TCRdb re-called the RACE reads with MiXCR, one entry per CDR3 protein. The data hold tens of thousands of distinct CDR3 sequences, with roughly 10% observed a single time. Sequencing used whole blood, obtained in connection with sensitization to the hapten diphenylcyclopropenone (DPC). The source of these receptors is a middle-aged woman with alopecia areata. Some clones in this sample may be carry-over from other donors' samples.

The chain joins TRBV4-2 to TRBJ2-7; D not certain. The CDR3 covers 15 residues. Germline CDR1 and CDR2: LGHNA and YNFKEQ. Deletions cut 5 bases from V and 0 bases from J, with 14 bases between. CDR3 protein: CASSKAPGNSYEQYF. The CDR3 region has the DNA TGTGCCAGCAGCAAAGCCCCTGGAAACTCCTACGAGCAGTACTTC.

This rearrangement joins TRBV2 to TRBJ1-6; perhaps TRBD1 as D (5 bases). The length of the CDR3 is 10 residues. V was trimmed by 9 bases and J by 14 bases, leaving 11 bases between them. In germline, CDR1 is SNHLY, CDR2 FYNNEI. The CDR3 loop is CASLGTTLHF. Written as DNA, the CDR3 is TGTGCCAGTTTGGGGACCACCCTCCACTTT.

The chain couples TRBV7-3 to TRBJ2-7; D call uncertain. CDR3 length: 14 residues. V was shortened by 5 bases and J by 3 bases, with 14 bases between the two germline ends. Germline V gene data show CDR1 as SGHTA and CDR2 as FQGTGA. The CDR3 is CASSPSRQSYEQYF. The CDR3 nucleotides are TGTGCCAGCAGCCCCTCGCGACAAAGCTACGAGCAGTACTTC.

At least ten counts were recorded for this clonotype. CDR3 residues: CSAGSSGWVSSYNEQFF. For the CDR3, the DNA is TGCAGTGCTGGTTCTAGCGGGTGGGTAAGCTCCTACAATGAGCAGTTCTTC. The gene calls are TRBV20-1 and TRBJ2-1; 8 bases match TRBD2. Germline V lookup: CDR1 DFQATT, CDR2 SNEGSKA (reference sequence). The V and J ends lost 5 bases and 0 bases, in that order; junction bases with no gene match: 12. There are 17 residues in the CDR3.

There are many counts of this clonotype. J is TRBJ2-4 and V is TRBV27, with 8 bases lining up with TRBD1. J gave up 6 bases and V 4 bases, and 2 bases lay outside the gene matches. Germline values: CDR1 MNHEY, CDR2 SMNVEV (reference sequence). This CDR3 comprises 13 residues. CDR3: CASSWDRLNIQYF. The CDR3 DNA reads as TGTGCCAGCAGTTGGGACAGGTTAAACATTCAGTACTTC.

This clonotype has more than one count but fewer than ten. The CDR3 reads CASSPGTDVNTEAFF. CDR3 in DNA: TGTGCCAGCTCACCAGGAACAGACGTGAACACTGAAGCTTTCTTT. The chain employs TRBV18 and TRBJ1-1; D is uncertain. The CDR3 sequence is 15 residues long. With 2 bases removed from V and 0 bases from J, the gap between germline ends came to 10 bases. The germline CDR1 and CDR2 sequences are KGHSH and LQKENI.

This clonotype was seen ten or more times. This chain joins TRBV5-1 and TRBJ2-3; 11 bases fit TRBD2. The CDR3 contains 17 residues. V was clipped by 3 bases and J by 6 bases; unmatched bases: 12. Per germline, CDR1 SGHRS and CDR2 YFSETQ. The CDR3 spells CASSSNPTSGIRDTQYF. The DNA of the CDR3 is TGCGCCAGCAGCTCCAACCCGACTAGCGGGATTAGGGATACGCAGTATTTT.

This clonotype showed up many times. V and J are TRBV6-1 and TRBJ1-1; tentatively, D is TRBD1 (6 bases). Trimming removed 5 bases at V and 1 base at J, with 14 bases between. Per germline, CDR1 MNHNS and CDR2 SASEGT. The length of the CDR3 is 15 residues. CDR3 sequence (DNA): TGTGCCAGCAGTACAATGTCAGGGGCGAACACTGAAGCTTTCTTT. Amino acid sequence: CASSTMSGANTEAFF.

This clonotype was detected ten times or more. V gene TRBV3-1 combines with J gene TRBJ1-2, with 7 nucleotides matching TRBD1. CDR1 and CDR2 from the germline V gene are LGHDT and YNNKEL (reference sequence). V gave up 2 bases and J gave up 5 bases; unmatched junction bases: 5. The CDR3 totals 14 residues. The CDR3 DNA is TGTGCCAGCAGCCAAAGGGGACAGTTGTATGGCTACACCTTC. Encoded protein: CASSQRGQLYGYTF.

This clonotype was counted at least ten times. The chain employs TRBV28 and TRBJ1-5, with 7 bases matching TRBD1. The CDR3 sequence is 17 residues long. CDR1 is MDHEN and CDR2 is SYDVKM in the germline V gene. V gave up 3 bases and J gave up 9 bases; unmatched junction bases: 17. DNA for the CDR3: TGTGCCAGCAGTTTGGCCAGGGGGACGGGCCTATTTCGGCCCCAGCATTTT. Amino acids: CASSLARGTGLFRPQHF.

In its sample, this clonotype was seen many times. V is TRBV7-9 and J is TRBJ1-1; 8 nucleotides match TRBD1. CDR3 length: 12 amino acids. Germline CDR1 reads SEHNR; CDR2 reads FQNEAQ (reference sequence). Unmatched junction bases numbered 4, after V lost 3 bases and J lost 10 bases. The CDR3 spells CASSFDRGVAFF. The CDR3 bases are TGTGCCAGCAGCTTTGACAGGGGTGTAGCTTTCTTT.

As for this clonotype: This sequence may be a read error, since a much larger clone differs from it by one base. The gene calls are TRBV7-2 and TRBJ2-2; 7 nucleotides match TRBD1. From germline, CDR1 is SGHTA and CDR2 FQGNSA. The CDR3 sequence is 16 residues long. Written as DNA, the CDR3 is TGTGCCAGCAGCTTGATAGGGGGCGAGGCCACCGGGGAGCTGCTTTTT. This sequence encodes CASSLIGGEATGELLF.

Written as DNA, the CDR3 is TGTGCCAGCAGTTACCCGGGGACAGGGGAGGCGGACGAGCAGTACTTC. Amino acid sequence: CASSYPGTGEADEQYF. The chain is built from TRBV6-6 and TRBJ2-7; TRBD1 matches at 10 bases. CDR1 and CDR2 from the germline V gene are MNHNY and SVGAGI (reference sequence). The CDR3 extends over 16 amino acids. Trimming cost V 2 bases and J 5 bases; bases outside gene matches: 9.

This clonotype was found many times. The gene calls are TRBV5-4 and TRBJ1-1; tentative D call: TRBD1 (6 bases). The CDR3 contains 13 residues. Germline V gene data show CDR1 as SGHNT and CDR2 as YYREEE (reference sequence). Trimming left V 5 bases short and J 1 base short, with 9 bases between. CDR3 protein: CASRPQGNTEAFF. CDR3 DNA: TGTGCCAGCAGACCACAGGGGAACACTGAAGCTTTCTTT.

This clonotype was observed a few times. The gene calls are TRBV10-2 and TRBJ1-6, with D unclear. Germline values: CDR1 WSHSY, CDR2 SAAADI. The CDR3 consists of 18 residues. V lost 7 bases to trimming and J lost 0 bases, with 19 bases between them. The CDR3 bases are TGCGCCAGCATACCCGGGAGCCCCTCCAGCTCCTATAATTCACCCCTCCACTTT. Its protein product is CASIPGSPSSSYNSPLHF.

There are a few counts of this clonotype. The chain combines TRBV12-2 with TRBJ1-3. TRBV12-2 is described as a pseudogene. This CDR3 comprises 15 residues. CDR3 bases: TGTGCAAGTCGCTTAGAAGGATTCTCTGGAAACACCATATATTTT. This sequence encodes CASRLEGFSGNTIYF.

V usage is TRBV2 and J usage is TRBJ1-3, with a weak D call TRBD1 (5 bases). V was trimmed by 3 bases and J by 4 bases, leaving 13 bases between them. Germline loops: CDR1 SNHLY, CDR2 FYNNEI. This CDR3 comprises 15 residues. The CDR3 nucleotides are TGTGCCAGCAGTGAGTCGGGGCTGGGGGGAAACACCATATATTTT. Protein product: CASSESGLGGNTIYF.

The V gene is TRBV4-3, the J gene TRBJ2-3, with a possible D match to TRBD2 (6 bases). Looked up from germline, CDR1 is LGHNA and CDR2 is YSLEER. V lost 5 bases to trimming and J lost 2 bases, with 20 bases between them. The CDR3 totals 17 residues. CDR3 bases: TGCGCCAGCAGCGTGGGAGTTGGGGGGTCTCACACAGATACGCAGTATTTT. It yields the protein CASSVGVGGSHTDTQYF.

This clonotype was counted many times. The rearrangement uses TRBV5-4 and TRBJ2-1; 10 bases align to TRBD2. CDR1 is SGHNT and CDR2 is YYREEE in the germline V gene (reference sequence). V lost 4 bases and J lost 7; bases outside the gene matches: 11. There are 16 residues in the CDR3. The CDR3 DNA reads TGTGCCAGCAGCGGTGAAGCGGGGGGGCCTTTTAATGAGCAGTTCTTC. It is translated as CASSGEAGGPFNEQFF.

This chain links TRBV6-2 or TRBV6-3 with TRBJ2-5; no reliable D call. Germline CDR1 and CDR2: MNHEY and SVGEGT. V dropped 8 bases and J dropped 3 bases, with 13 bases sitting between them. The CDR3 length is 13 residues. The CDR3 loop is CASRPWAEETQYF. The CDR3 nucleotides read TGTGCCAGCCGCCCCTGGGCCGAAGAGACCCAGTACTTC.

This clonotype has more than one count but fewer than ten. The genes are TRBV5-1 and TRBJ2-3, with D perhaps given as TRBD1 or TRBD2 (5 bases each). The CDR3 sequence is 14 residues long. V was shortened by 6 bases and J by 2 bases, with 13 bases between the two germline ends. CDR1 and CDR2 (germline): SGHRS, YFSETQ. As DNA, the CDR3 is TGCGCCAGCACCCGGGACGCCTCCACAGATACGCAGTATTTT. Protein product: CASTRDASTDTQYF.

In this sample, this clonotype turned up a few times. The chain has TRBV5-1 and TRBJ2-7; 8 bases map to TRBD1. The CDR3 totals 14 residues. J was trimmed by 5 bases and V by 0 bases; bases with no gene match: 4. CDR1 and CDR2 from the germline V gene are SGHRS and YFSETQ. As DNA, the CDR3 is TGCGCCAGCAGCTTGGACAGGGGGATCCACGAGCAGTACTTC. Protein product: CASSLDRGIHEQYF.

This clonotype was seen repeatedly, ten times or more. The rearrangement links TRBV7-2 to TRBJ1-4, with 8 bases that match TRBD1. The CDR3 contains 15 residues. Germline values: CDR1 SGHTA, CDR2 FQGNSA. V lost 5 bases, J lost 5 bases, and 7 bases stayed unmatched. The CDR3 DNA sequence: TGTGCCAGCAGCCGCCAGGGACAGGCAAATGAAAAACTGTTTTTT. Amino acids: CASSRQGQANEKLFF. Full variable domain (missing parts from reference TRBV7-2 and TRBJ1-4): GAGVSQSPSNKVTEKGKDVELRCDPISGHTALYWYRQSLGQGLEFLIYFQGNSAPDKSGLPSDRFSAERTGGSVSTLTIQRTQQEDSAVYLCASSRQGQANEKLFFGSGTQLSVL.

This clonotype showed up many times. As DNA, the CDR3 is TGCGCCAGCAGCCAAGATCCTGGCTCGGCGGCCGAGCAGTACTTC. Protein product: CASSQDPGSAAEQYF. This rearrangement joins TRBV4-3 to TRBJ2-7; D is ambiguous. CDR1 and CDR2 (germline): LGHNA, YSLEER. Trimming stripped 0 bases from V and 6 bases from J, with 15 bases between. The CDR3 extends over 15 amino acids.

This clonotype occurred many times. The rearrangement uses TRBV7-9 and TRBJ2-1, with 12 bases fitting TRBD2. The CDR3 loop spans 18 amino acids. After removal of 2 bases from V and 7 bases from J, the junction contained 12 bases not matched to a gene. The germline V gene has CDR1 SEHNR and CDR2 FQNEAQ (reference sequence). The CDR3 DNA is TGTGCCAGCAGCTTAAAGGTCCGACTAGCGGGAGATAGAAATGAGCAGTTCTTC. Amino acids: CASSLKVRLAGDRNEQFF.

The table lists this clonotype with many counts. This sequence joins TRBV13 and TRBJ2-7, with no clear D. Trimming took off 7 bases at V and 6 bases at J, with 13 bases between the two ends. Germline V CDR1 and CDR2: PRHDT, FYEKMQ (reference sequence). This CDR3 contains 12 residues. DNA of the CDR3: TGTGCCAGCACCGCCACGGGCGGCGAGCAGTACTTC. Residues: CASTATGGEQYF.

J is TRBJ2-3 and V is TRBV10-1; 10 bases align to TRBD2. The trim removed 0 bases at V and 4 bases at J, leaving 4 bases unmatched. Germline values: CDR1 WNHNN, CDR2 SYGVQD (reference sequence). The CDR3 spans 16 residues. CDR3 residues: CASSESASGSPDTQYF. CDR3 nucleotide sequence: TGCGCCAGCAGTGAGTCGGCTAGCGGGAGCCCAGATACGCAGTATTTT.